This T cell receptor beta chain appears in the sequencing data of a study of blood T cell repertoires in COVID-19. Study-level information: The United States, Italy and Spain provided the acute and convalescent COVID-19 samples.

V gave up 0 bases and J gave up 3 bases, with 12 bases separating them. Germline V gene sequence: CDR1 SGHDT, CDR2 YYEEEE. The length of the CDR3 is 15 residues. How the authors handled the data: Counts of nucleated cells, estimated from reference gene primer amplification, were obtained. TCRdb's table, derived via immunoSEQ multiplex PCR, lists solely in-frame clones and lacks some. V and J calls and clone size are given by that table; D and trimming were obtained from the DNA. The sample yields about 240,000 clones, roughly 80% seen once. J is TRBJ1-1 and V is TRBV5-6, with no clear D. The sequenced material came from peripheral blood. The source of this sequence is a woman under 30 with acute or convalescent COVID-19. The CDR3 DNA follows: TGTGCCAGCAGCTTGGGGGAGAGTGCGTACACTGAAGCTTTCTTT. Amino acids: CASSLGESAYTEAFF.